This T cell receptor (beta chain) was obtained from a study of Graves' ophthalmopathy and Graves' hyperthyroidism. The study, taken as a whole, reports: Ophthalmopathy progression was predicted by the model at roughly 66% sensitivity and less than 75% specificity.

The TCR beta CDR3 regions underwent amplification from RNA transcripts. Investigators did first-round RT-PCR with HTBI primers, then second-round multiplex PCR. TCRdb reprocessed the multiplex PCR reads with MiXCR, giving one entry per CDR3 protein. The sample records under 350,000 distinct CDR3 sequences, 17% being singletons. Ten or more counts support this clonotype. Its antigen remains unidentified. The CDR3 covers 15 residues. The V gene's germline CDR1 is MNHNS and CDR2 SASEGT. The V gene lost 3 bases and the J gene lost 0 bases, with 6 bases spanning the gap. Ophthalmopathy donors were characterized by moderate-to-severe activity, CAS of at least 3, NOSPECS of at least 4, and duration under 3 months.

What was sequenced was peripheral blood. The origin of this receptor is an adult man with Graves' ophthalmopathy. The chain combines TRBV6-1 with TRBJ2-6; D gene uncertain. For the CDR3, the DNA is TGTGCCAGCAGTGAGACGACCTCTGGGGCCAACGTCCTGACTTTC. This encodes CASSETTSGANVLTF.